A selection of T cell receptor beta chains follows, all from one sample in a study of blood T cell repertoires in COVID-19. Some clones are missing from TCRdb's copy, which holds only in-frame ones; the method was immunoSEQ multiplex PCR. Of tens of thousands of clones listed, around 90% are singletons. Material: peripheral blood. Source of these receptors: a human donor with active COVID-19. The donor label of this sample is uncertain. Both conserved end residues are part of each CDR3. Each record gives: V gene, clone size, J gene, CDR3 protein. A row's size may be missing; if present it is once, few, many or a size class.

V gene: TRBV2
clone size: -
J gene: TRBJ2-7
CDR3 protein: CASTGLAAAYEQYF

V gene: TRBV28
clone size: -
J gene: TRBJ2-3
CDR3 protein: CASSLPTGTDTQYF

V gene: TRBV9
clone size: -
J gene: TRBJ2-2
CDR3 protein: CASSPHPGPGEGELFF

V gene: TRBV7-8
clone size: -
J gene: TRBJ1-4
CDR3 protein: CASSTGTRELFF

V gene: TRBV14
clone size: -
J gene: TRBJ2-3
CDR3 protein: CASSPTGTDTQYF

V gene: TRBV7-3
clone size: -
J gene: TRBJ1-1
CDR3 protein: CASSLEGRGTEAFF

V gene: TRBV5-1
clone size: -
J gene: TRBJ1-5
CDR3 protein: CASSRTGESNQPQHF

V gene: TRBV7-2
clone size: -
J gene: TRBJ2-7
CDR3 protein: CASSYQSGGEYEQYF

V gene: TRBV5-1
clone size: once
J gene: TRBJ2-7
CDR3 protein: CASSLEDFLYEQYF

V gene: TRBV20-1
clone size: -
J gene: TRBJ2-7
CDR3 protein: CSAPRAYEQYF

V gene: TRBV9
clone size: -
J gene: TRBJ1-2
CDR3 protein: CASSGTGTYGYTF

V gene: TRBV19
clone size: -
J gene: TRBJ2-7
CDR3 protein: CASSQILAGADYEQYF

V gene: TRBV18
clone size: once
J gene: TRBJ2-5
CDR3 protein: CASSPDRFRETQYF

V gene: TRBV15
clone size: -
J gene: TRBJ1-5
CDR3 protein: CATSRDIQFNQPQHF

V gene: TRBV3-1/TRBV3-2
clone size: -
J gene: TRBJ2-2
CDR3 protein: CASSQIVIGELFF

V gene: TRBV27
clone size: -
J gene: TRBJ1-2
CDR3 protein: CASSLSRGLLGYGYTF

V gene: TRBV2
clone size: once
J gene: TRBJ2-3
CDR3 protein: CASSRRGGSTDTQYF

V gene: TRBV9
clone size: -
J gene: TRBJ2-1
CDR3 protein: CASSGNSGGDNEQFF

V gene: TRBV29-1
clone size: -
J gene: TRBJ2-1
CDR3 protein: CSVDRDRGRGEQFF

V gene: TRBV2
clone size: -
J gene: TRBJ2-2
CDR3 protein: CASSEISGGASTGELFF

V gene: TRBV3-1/TRBV3-2
clone size: -
J gene: TRBJ2-5
CDR3 protein: CASSQLGAGNYF

V gene: TRBV6-5
clone size: -
J gene: TRBJ1-5
CDR3 protein: CASRGGSNQPQHF

V gene: TRBV7-9
clone size: -
J gene: TRBJ2-7
CDR3 protein: CASSLEIPGEARSEQYF

V gene: TRBV6-6
clone size: -
J gene: TRBJ2-5
CDR3 protein: CASSPGATRLRRETQYF